Here is one TCR beta chain with its context. The sample comes from a study of T cell changes during pregnancy in multiple sclerosis. The data were produced by immunoSEQ multiplex PCR, yet TCRdb's version contains in-frame clones alone and is incomplete. This sample carries some 95,000 clones, roughly 92% of them seen once, and the ten largest clones take about 3%. The germline CDR1 and CDR2 sequences are SNHLY and FYNNEI. The CDR3 is made up of 15 amino acids. V lost 7 bases and J 6 bases, leaving 19 bases between the germline ends. This receptor was identified in a female donor with multiple sclerosis, enrolled in a pregnancy study. Sequencing used peripheral blood, obtained in the first trimester of pregnancy. V usage is TRBV2 and J usage is TRBJ2-1; possibly TRBD1 for D (6 bases). As DNA, the CDR3 is TGTGCCAGCAACCCGACGGACAGATTGGGCAATGAGCAGTTCTTC. Translating gives CASNPTDRLGNEQFF. The complete variable domain, with remaining parts taken from reference TRBV2 and TRBJ2-1, reads EPEVTQTPSHQVTQMGQEVILRCVPISNHLYFYWYRQILGQKVEFLVSFYNNEISEKSEIFDDQFSVERPDGSNFTLKIRSTKLEDSAMYFCASNPTDRLGNEQFFGPGTRLTVL.